Listed here are 27 T cell receptor beta chains from one sample, sequenced in a study of CD8 T cells in ankylosing spondylitis (TCRdb year 2017). Their cognate antigens are unknown. Results and caveats for the whole study, not just this receptor: Blood from ankylosing spondylitis patients appeared to be characterized by a TCR beta motif made up of about 8 highly homologous amino acid variants.

Receptor libraries were prepared by 5' RACE. Instrument used: Illumina HiSeq 2500. TCRdb reworked the public reads: Q25 trimming with fastp, MiXCR clone assembly, productive beta chains retained. A single entry per CDR3 protein holds the most common genes and DNA from its merged rows. The sample has roughly 700,000 distinct CDR3 sequences on record, around 20% of them singletons. The top ten clonotypes cover under 20% of the sample. Sequenced material: blood, either unsorted or a sorted T cell fraction (not recorded which). These receptors all come from a male donor with ankylosing spondylitis.

The chain joins TRBV14 to TRBJ2-7, with D hard to call. Trimming shortened V by 4 bases and J by 3 bases, and 13 bases separated the two germline ends. The CDR3 covers 14 residues. The germline CDR1 and CDR2 sequences are SGHDN and FVKESK. The CDR3 DNA sequence: TGTGCCAGCAGCCTGGTTTTGAACAGCTACGAGCAGTACTTC. This translates into CASSLVLNSYEQYF.

This rearrangement joins TRBV15 to TRBJ2-3; 10 nucleotides match TRBD2. The CDR3 is 14 amino acids. V lost 6 bases and J lost 7; bases outside the gene matches: 7. Germline assignment: CDR1 LNHNV and CDR2 YYDKDF (reference sequence). CDR3 sequence: CATSLSGGEYTQYF. The CDR3 DNA sequence: TGTGCCACCAGTTTAAGCGGGGGGGAGTATACGCAGTATTTT.

Here the CDR3 reads CASSYSLNTGELFF. CDR3 DNA: TGTGCCAGCAGTTACAGCTTGAACACCGGGGAGCTGTTTTTT. The rearrangement uses TRBV6-5 and TRBJ2-2; D ambiguous. V gave up 2 bases and J gave up 1 base, with 5 bases separating them. CDR1 MNHEY and CDR2 SVGAGI come from the germline V gene. This CDR3 spans 14 amino acids.

This clonotype showed up just a few times. This chain uses TRBV12-3 or TRBV12-4 with TRBJ2-3; D possibly corresponds to TRBD1 (6 bases). CDR3 size: 14 residues. V was shortened by 0 bases and J by 5 bases, with 9 bases between the two germline ends. The CDR3 coding sequence is TGTGCCAGCAGTTTAGCGGAAGGGGGAGATACGCAGTATTTT. This gives the protein CASSLAEGGDTQYF.

In this sample, this clonotype turned up a few times. The chain links TRBV5-6 to TRBJ2-7; 7 positions agree with TRBD2. In germline, CDR1 is SGHDT, CDR2 YYEEEE. After removal of 3 bases from V and 1 base from J, the junction contained 10 bases not matched to a gene. CDR3 length: 16 amino acids. CDR3 bases: TGTGCCAGCAGCTCGGCGGGAGTGGGGGTATCCTACGAGCAGTACTTC. Its translation: CASSSAGVGVSYEQYF.

This clonotype showed up many times. The rearrangement uses TRBV12-3 or TRBV12-4 and TRBJ1-2; D call uncertain. The CDR3 loop spans 12 amino acids. Trimming took off 8 bases at V and 1 base at J, with 8 bases between the two ends. The CDR3 sequence: CASAPFNYGYTF. In nucleotides, the CDR3 is TGTGCCAGCGCGCCTTTTAACTATGGCTACACCTTC.

This chain links TRBV5-1 with TRBJ1-1; 7 bases line up with TRBD1. Losses at the gene ends were 5 bases for V and 5 bases for J; bases not matched to a gene: 9. The CDR3 is 14 residues long. In germline, CDR1 is SGHRS, CDR2 YFSETQ. The CDR3 DNA is TGCGCCAGCAGTCGGGACAGAGTGGGGACTGAAGCTTTCTTT. Protein sequence: CASSRDRVGTEAFF.

This clonotype was seen only a few times. V and J are TRBV29-1 and TRBJ1-4; D remains ambiguous. The V gene's germline CDR1 is SQVTM and CDR2 ANQGSEA. This CDR3 comprises 12 residues. V lost 0 bases and J 6 bases, leaving 5 bases between the germline ends. The CDR3 bases are TGCAGCGTTGAAGAGGCCGATGAAAAACTGTTTTTT. Its translation: CSVEEADEKLFF.

The CDR3 spells CSASQGPTEAFF. In DNA form, the CDR3 reads TGCAGTGCTTCTCAGGGGCCCACTGAAGCTTTCTTT. V usage is TRBV20-1 and J usage is TRBJ1-1; the D gene is possibly TRBD1 (6 bases). In germline, CDR1 is DFQATT, CDR2 SNEGSKA (reference sequence). The CDR3 is 12 amino acids. Trimming took 5 bases from V and 4 from J, leaving 11 bases between them.

This chain links TRBV29-1 with TRBJ2-1; the D gene is possibly TRBD2 (6 bases). The ends were cut back, 7 bases at V and 5 bases at J, with 15 bases in the middle. Germline V gene lookup returns CDR1 SQVTM and CDR2 ANQGSEA. This CDR3 contains 13 residues. Here the CDR3 reads CSEVTGSDNEQFF. CDR3 bases: TGCAGCGAGGTTACCGGGAGCGACAATGAGCAGTTCTTC.

This clonotype has only a few counts. The chain couples TRBV29-1 to TRBJ2-2, with TRBD1 as a possible D gene (5 bases). The CDR3 covers 12 residues. Germline V gives CDR1 SQVTM, CDR2 ANQGSEA. Trimming removed 2 bases at V and 7 bases at J, with 8 bases between. CDR3 sequence (DNA): TGCAGCGTTGAACTAGGGGACGGGGAGCTGTTTTTT. This gives the protein CSVELGDGELFF.

This CDR3 is CASNQDRANTEAFF. CDR3 nucleotides: TGTGCCAGCAATCAGGACAGGGCGAACACTGAAGCTTTCTTT. The rearrangement uses TRBV6-1 and TRBJ1-1, with 8 positions matching TRBD1. CDR3 length: 14 amino acids. After removal of 7 bases from V and 1 base from J, the junction contained 5 bases not matched to a gene. CDR1 is MNHNS, CDR2 SASEGT, per germline.

The V gene is TRBV6-5, the J gene TRBJ2-6, with 8 bases matching TRBD2. Germline lookup yields CDR1 MNHEY and CDR2 SVGAGI. V shed 6 bases and J 0 bases; nucleotides not matched to a gene: 7. The CDR3 is 17 residues long. The CDR3 nucleotides read TGTGCCAGCAGCTACGGGGGGGTACCCTCTGGGGCCAACGTCCTGACTTTC. As protein: CASSYGGVPSGANVLTF.

This clonotype has just a few counts. V is TRBV7-2 and J is TRBJ2-7, with D perhaps TRBD2 (6 bases). In germline, CDR1 is SGHTA, CDR2 FQGNSA. The CDR3 is 13 amino acids. Between the trimmed V and J ends, which lost 0 bases and 7 bases, there was a span of 10 bases. CDR3 loop: CASSLANREEQYF. CDR3 nucleotide sequence: TGTGCCAGCAGCTTAGCCAATCGGGAGGAGCAGTACTTC.

In this sample, this clonotype turned up many times. The chain has TRBV3-1 and TRBJ1-1; 7 bases fit TRBD1. V lost 1 base to trimming and J lost 0 bases; unmatched junction nucleotides: 2. The V gene's germline CDR1 is LGHDT and CDR2 YNNKEL (reference sequence). CDR3 length: 15 amino acids. CDR3 in DNA: TGTGCCAGCAGCCAAGGGACAGGCTTGAACACTGAAGCTTTCTTT. This sequence encodes CASSQGTGLNTEAFF. Combining the CDR3 with reference TRBV3-1 and TRBJ1-1 gives the whole variable domain DTAVSQTPKYLVTQMGNDKSIKCEQNLGHDTMYWYKQDSKKFLKIMFSYNNKELIINETVPNRFSPKSPDKAHLNLHINSLELGDSAVYFCASSQGTGLNTEAFFGQGTRLTVV.

V is TRBV2 and J is TRBJ1-1; D ambiguous. Germline CDR1 SNHLY, CDR2 FYNNEI. This CDR3 spans 13 amino acids. Deletions cut 7 bases from V and 3 bases from J, with 12 bases between. CDR3 bases: TGTGCCAGCATCCCCGGCGGGTACACTGAAGCTTTCTTT. This translates into CASIPGGYTEAFF.

Many counts were recorded for this clonotype. This rearrangement joins TRBV15 to TRBJ1-1, with TRBD1 as a possible D gene (5 bases). CDR1 and CDR2 (germline): LNHNV, YYDKDF (reference sequence). The V gene lost 1 base and the J gene lost 8 bases, with 26 bases spanning the gap. The CDR3 spans 18 residues. The CDR3 DNA reads as TGTGCCACCAGCAGAGTGTACGGGACCGGGCTTTTTGGAACCGAAGCTTTCTTT. Its translation: CATSRVYGTGLFGTEAFF.

The chain couples TRBV7-6 to TRBJ2-5; D remains ambiguous. Germline lookup yields CDR1 SGHVS and CDR2 FNYEAQ. V was pared by 4 bases and J by 5 bases, with 17 bases between. This CDR3 is 15 amino acids long. CDR3 residues: CASSSDGRLGETQYF. In nucleotides, the CDR3 is TGTGCCAGCAGCTCAGACGGCAGACTTGGGGAGACCCAGTACTTC.

This clonotype has more than one count but fewer than ten. The chain couples TRBV7-2 to TRBJ2-7; D is ambiguous. The V end lost 1 base, the J end lost 9 bases, and 16 bases lay between the germline ends. Germline CDR1 and CDR2: SGHTA and FQGNSA. This CDR3 has 14 amino acids. The CDR3 reads CASSLGVVPPSQYF. The CDR3 DNA sequence: TGTGCCAGCAGCTTAGGGGTGGTTCCGCCGTCGCAGTACTTC.

This clonotype was seen only a few times. The V call is TRBV6-2 or TRBV6-3, the J call TRBJ2-5; TRBD2 aligns across 8 bases. The CDR3 consists of 14 residues. The V segment lost 4 bases and the J segment 2 bases; nucleotides outside the gene matches: 3. Per germline, CDR1 MNHEY and CDR2 SVGEGT. CDR3 DNA: TGTGCCAGCAGTTCAGGCGGGAGGCAAGAGACCCAGTACTTC. This encodes CASSSGGRQETQYF.

This sequence joins TRBV20-1 and TRBJ2-7; 8 nucleotides match TRBD2. The germline V gene encodes CDR1 DFQATT and CDR2 SNEGSKA (reference sequence). V lost 6 bases, J lost 5 bases, and 6 bases stayed unmatched. The CDR3 contains 12 residues. CDR3 amino acids: CSAQRERDEQYF. The CDR3 nucleotides are TGCAGTGCCCAGCGGGAGAGGGACGAGCAGTACTTC.

The chain employs TRBV14 and TRBJ2-1; maybe TRBD2 (6 bases). The germline gives CDR1 SGHDN, CDR2 FVKESK. Trimming removed 0 bases at V and 7 bases at J, with 13 bases between. CDR3 length: 15 amino acids. The CDR3, as DNA: TGTGCCAGCAGCCAAGAGGTAGCGGCCATAAATGAGCAGTTCTTC. Its translation: CASSQEVAAINEQFF.

The chain recombines TRBV5-1 with TRBJ2-7, with D perhaps TRBD2 (6 bases). V lost 4 bases and J 2 bases, leaving 13 bases between the germline ends. The germline V gene has CDR1 SGHRS and CDR2 YFSETQ. The CDR3 has 14 residues. The CDR3 protein is CASSREPGAYEQYF. CDR3 DNA: TGCGCCAGCAGCCGAGAGCCGGGAGCCTACGAGCAGTACTTC.

In its sample, this clonotype was seen a few times. The rearrangement uses TRBV6-1 and TRBJ1-6; TRBD1 aligns across 8 bases. V trimming: 8 bases; J trimming: 0 bases; junction bases outside the gene matches: 12. The CDR3 extends over 18 amino acids. Germline V gene data show CDR1 as MNHNS and CDR2 as SASEGT. CDR3 sequence reads: CASWIRGRSHSYNSPLHF. For the CDR3, the DNA is TGTGCCAGCTGGATCAGGGGGCGATCTCACTCCTATAATTCACCCCTCCACTTT.

Ten or more counts support this clonotype. V gene TRBV3-1 combines with J gene TRBJ1-1, with no clear D. V was pared by 8 bases and J by 2 bases, with 9 bases between. Germline V gene data show CDR1 as LGHDT and CDR2 as YNNKEL (reference sequence). The CDR3 sequence is 12 residues long. CDR3 nucleotide sequence: TGTGCCAGCTCTCAGAGAAACACTGAAGCTTTCTTT. This translates into CASSQRNTEAFF.

The table lists this clonotype with many counts. The chain recombines TRBV25-1 with TRBJ2-3; TRBD2 matches at 10 bases. Germline V lookup: CDR1 MGHDK, CDR2 SYGVNS. The CDR3 consists of 15 residues. V lost 3 bases to trimming and J lost 4 bases; unmatched junction nucleotides: 4. DNA of the CDR3: TGTGCCAGCAGTGACCGTCTAGCGGGGGCAGATACGCAGTATTTT. As protein: CASSDRLAGADTQYF.

The V gene is TRBV6-2 or TRBV6-3, the J gene TRBJ2-2; 7 bases fit TRBD2. After removal of 5 bases from V and 4 bases from J, the junction contained 7 bases not matched to a gene. The CDR3 is made up of 15 amino acids. Germline assignment: CDR1 MNHEY and CDR2 SVGEGT. The CDR3 nucleotides are TGTGCCAGCAGTATGGGACTAATTAGCACCGGGGAGCTGTTTTTT. Protein: CASSMGLISTGELFF.